This T cell receptor (beta chain) was retrieved from a study of blood T cell repertoires in COVID-19. Trimming left V 2 bases short and J 6 bases short, with 10 bases between. CDR3 size: 14 residues. CDR1 is SEHNR, CDR2 FQNEAQ, per germline (reference sequence). Repertoires were generated with immunoSEQ multiplex PCR, while TCRdb's copy carries only in-frame clones and drops some. Here the sample spans fewer than 200,000 clones, roughly four fifths being singletons. Sequences were obtained from peripheral blood. The TCR comes from a middle-aged man who had recovered from COVID-19. V gene TRBV7-9 combines with J gene TRBJ2-2; no definite D call. This CDR3 is CASSLIRGAGELFF. CDR3 bases: TGTGCCAGCAGCTTAATCCGAGGCGCCGGGGAGCTGTTTTTT. The whole variable domain, remainder taken from reference TRBV7-9 and TRBJ2-2, is DTGVSQNPRHKITKRGQNVTFRCDPISEHNRLYWYRQTLGQGPEFLTYFQNEAQLEKSRLLSDRFSAERPKGSFSTLEIQRTEQGDSAMYLCASSLIRGAGELFFGEGSRLTVL.